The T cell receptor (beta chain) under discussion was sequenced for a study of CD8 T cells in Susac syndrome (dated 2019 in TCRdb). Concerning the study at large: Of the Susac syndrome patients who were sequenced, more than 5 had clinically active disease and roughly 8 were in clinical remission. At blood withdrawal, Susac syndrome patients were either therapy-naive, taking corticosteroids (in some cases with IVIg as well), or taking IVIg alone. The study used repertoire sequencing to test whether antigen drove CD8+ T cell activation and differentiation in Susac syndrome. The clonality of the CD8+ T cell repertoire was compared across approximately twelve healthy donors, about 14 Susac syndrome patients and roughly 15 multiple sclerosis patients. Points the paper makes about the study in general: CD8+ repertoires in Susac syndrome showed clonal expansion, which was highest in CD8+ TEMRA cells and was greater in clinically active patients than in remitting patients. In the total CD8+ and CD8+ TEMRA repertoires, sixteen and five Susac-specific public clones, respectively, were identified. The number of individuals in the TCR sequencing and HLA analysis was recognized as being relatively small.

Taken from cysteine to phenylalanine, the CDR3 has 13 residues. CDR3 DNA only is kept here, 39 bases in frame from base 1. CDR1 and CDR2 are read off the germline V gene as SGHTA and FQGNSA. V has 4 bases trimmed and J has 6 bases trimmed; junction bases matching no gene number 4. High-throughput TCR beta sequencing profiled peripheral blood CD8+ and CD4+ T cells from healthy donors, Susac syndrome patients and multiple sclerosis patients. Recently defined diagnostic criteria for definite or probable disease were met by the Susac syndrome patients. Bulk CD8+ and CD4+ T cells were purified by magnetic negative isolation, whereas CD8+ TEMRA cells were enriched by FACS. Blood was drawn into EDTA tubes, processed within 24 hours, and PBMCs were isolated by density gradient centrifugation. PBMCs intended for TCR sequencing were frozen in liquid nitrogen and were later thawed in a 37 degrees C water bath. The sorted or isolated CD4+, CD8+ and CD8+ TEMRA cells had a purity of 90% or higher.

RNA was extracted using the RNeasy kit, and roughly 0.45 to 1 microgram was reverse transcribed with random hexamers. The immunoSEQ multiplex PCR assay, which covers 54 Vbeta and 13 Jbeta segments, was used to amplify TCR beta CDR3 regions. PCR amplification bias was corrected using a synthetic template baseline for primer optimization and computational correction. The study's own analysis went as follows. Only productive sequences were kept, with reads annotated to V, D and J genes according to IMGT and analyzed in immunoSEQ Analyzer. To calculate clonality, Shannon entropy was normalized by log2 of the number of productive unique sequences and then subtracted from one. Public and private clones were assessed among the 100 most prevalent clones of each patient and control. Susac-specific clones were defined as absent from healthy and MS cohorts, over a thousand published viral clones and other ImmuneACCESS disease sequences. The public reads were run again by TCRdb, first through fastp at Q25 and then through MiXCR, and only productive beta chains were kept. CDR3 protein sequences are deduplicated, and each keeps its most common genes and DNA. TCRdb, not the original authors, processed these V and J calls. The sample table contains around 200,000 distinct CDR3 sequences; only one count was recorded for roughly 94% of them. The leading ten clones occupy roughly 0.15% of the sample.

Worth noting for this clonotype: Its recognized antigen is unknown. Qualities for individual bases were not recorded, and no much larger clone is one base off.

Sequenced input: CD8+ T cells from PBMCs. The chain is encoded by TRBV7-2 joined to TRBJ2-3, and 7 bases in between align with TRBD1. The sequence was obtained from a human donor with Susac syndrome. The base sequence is TGTGCCAGCAGCTACATACAGGGGGATACGCAGTATTTT. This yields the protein CASSYIQGDTQYF.